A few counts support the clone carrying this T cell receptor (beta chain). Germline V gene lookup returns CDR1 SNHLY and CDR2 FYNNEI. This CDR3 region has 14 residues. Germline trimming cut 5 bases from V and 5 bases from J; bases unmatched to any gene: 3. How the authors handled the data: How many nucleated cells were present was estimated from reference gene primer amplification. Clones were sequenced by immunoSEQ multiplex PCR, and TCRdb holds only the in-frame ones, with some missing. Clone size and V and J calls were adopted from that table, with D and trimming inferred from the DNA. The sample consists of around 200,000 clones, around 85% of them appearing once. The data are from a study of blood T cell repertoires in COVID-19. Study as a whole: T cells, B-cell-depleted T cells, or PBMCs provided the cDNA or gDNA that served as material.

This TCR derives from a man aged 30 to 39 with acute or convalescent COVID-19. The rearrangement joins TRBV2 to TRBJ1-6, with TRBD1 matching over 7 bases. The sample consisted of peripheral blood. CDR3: CASSRQGDNSPLHF. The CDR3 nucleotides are TGTGCCAGCAGTCGACAGGGCGATAATTCACCCCTCCACTTT.